Shown below are 10 T cell receptor beta chains from a single sample sequenced in a study of cytomegalovirus exposure and HLA in healthy donors. The study ran its PCR with 60 Vbeta and 13 Jbeta primers. Repertoires were generated with immunoSEQ multiplex PCR, while TCRdb's copy carries only in-frame clones and drops some. The table lists 110,000 to 150,000 clones, more than 70% of them singletons, with 4.9% in the top ten. Sample: PBMCs. These receptors were obtained from a woman in her forties or fifties in good health and CMV-seronegative.

V is TRBV2 and J is TRBJ1-1; TRBD1 matches 9 bases. The trim removed 8 bases at V and 5 bases at J, leaving 9 bases unmatched. Germline V lookup: CDR1 SNHLY, CDR2 FYNNEI. The CDR3 sequence is 14 residues long. The CDR3 DNA sequence: TGTGCCAGCGCCCGGAGGACAGGGGAGACTGAAGCTTTCTTT. This codes for CASARRTGETEAFF.

The chain couples TRBV6-5 to TRBJ2-5, with a weak D call TRBD1 (6 bases). In germline, CDR1 is MNHEY, CDR2 SVGAGI. This CDR3 contains 15 residues. The V end was cut by 6 bases, the J end by 2 bases, with 16 bases between. DNA of the CDR3: TGTGCCAGCAGCCGAGGGGGAGATTTACAAGAGACCCAGTACTTC. Amino acid sequence: CASSRGGDLQETQYF.

In its sample, this clone was seen once. The chain carries TRBV5-1 and TRBJ1-4, with 7 positions matching TRBD1. J lost 6 bases, V lost 5 bases, and 10 bases had no gene match. This CDR3 has 15 amino acids. CDR1 is SGHRS and CDR2 is YFSETQ in the germline V gene. The chain's CDR3 is CASRDDRGLDEKLFF. CDR3 DNA: TGCGCCAGCAGAGATGATAGGGGGCTCGATGAAAAACTGTTTTTT.

This chain connects TRBV27 to TRBJ2-3; TRBD2 aligns across 8 bases. This CDR3 spans 14 amino acids. Germline CDR1 MNHEY, CDR2 SMNVEV (reference sequence). The junction had 3 bases not matched to a gene; V was cut back by 7 bases and J by 0 bases. CDR3 in amino acids: CASKRGGSTDTQYF. In DNA, the CDR3 is TGTGCCAGCAAACGGGGGGGTAGCACAGATACGCAGTATTTT.

The chain links TRBV28 to TRBJ1-5; possible D gene TRBD1, 5 bases. V was cut by 7 bases and J by 0 bases, with 19 bases left in between. CDR3 length: 17 residues. Germline values: CDR1 MDHEN, CDR2 SYDVKM. The CDR3, as DNA: TGTGCCAGCACCGTAGACGACAGAGCCTATAGCAATCAGCCCCAGCATTTT. It codes for CASTVDDRAYSNQPQHF. Filled out from reference TRBV28 and TRBJ1-5, the complete variable domain reads DVKVTQSSRYLVKRTGEKVFLECVQDMDHENMFWYRQDPGLGLRLIYFSYDVKMKEKGDIPEGYSVSREKKERFSLILESASTNQTSMYLCASTVDDRAYSNQPQHFGDGTRLSIL.

The gene calls are TRBV19 and TRBJ2-1; TRBD1 agrees at 9 bases. The germline V gene encodes CDR1 LNHDA and CDR2 SQIVND (reference sequence). The CDR3 has 15 residues. V was clipped by 6 bases and J by 6 bases; unmatched bases: 9. CDR3 region: CASRLTGGNFNEQFF. For the CDR3, the DNA is TGTGCCAGTAGGCTGACAGGGGGAAATTTCAATGAGCAGTTCTTC.

In this sample, this clone turned up a few times. This rearrangement joins TRBV30 to TRBJ1-2, with a possible D match to TRBD1 (6 bases). Trimming left V 5 bases short and J 4 bases short, with 14 bases between. Germline assignment: CDR1 GTSNPN and CDR2 SVGIG (reference sequence). This CDR3 has 13 residues. This chain's CDR3 is CAWLRRGGYGYTF. The CDR3 DNA is TGTGCCTGGTTAAGGAGAGGGGGCTATGGCTACACCTTC.

The J gene is TRBJ1-6, the V gene TRBV5-1; 8 nucleotides align to TRBD1. This CDR3 is built from 14 residues. Germline-derived CDR1 and CDR2 are SGHRS and YFSETQ. V shed 5 bases and J 9 bases; nucleotides not matched to a gene: 7. CDR3 DNA sequence: TGCGCCAGCAGTTCAGGACAGGGAGGTTCACCCCTCCACTTT. The encoded protein is CASSSGQGGSPLHF.

The gene calls are TRBV6-1 and TRBJ2-3; 7 bases map to TRBD1. CDR1 MNHNS and CDR2 SASEGT come from the germline V gene. The CDR3 is 14 residues long. J was trimmed by 1 base and V by 4 bases; bases with no gene match: 2. The chain's CDR3 is CASSVDRGTDTQYF. The CDR3, as DNA: TGTGCCAGCAGTGTCGACAGGGGCACAGATACGCAGTATTTT.

Of note for this clone: The CDR3 carries no conserved terminal phenylalanine or tryptophan, so it likely arises from a read error. The chain links TRBV6-4 to TRBJ1-2, with D unresolved. Per germline, CDR1 MRHNA and CDR2 SNTAGT. V was trimmed by 3 bases and J by 2 bases, leaving 4 bases between them. This CDR3 contains 12 residues. CDR3 loop: CASSEPNYGYTL. CDR3 sequence (DNA): TGTGCCAGCAGTGAACCCAACTATGGCTACACCCTC.